This is a list of T cell receptor beta chains from one sample in a study of response to subunit inactivated influenza vaccine. MiXCR was run by TCRdb on the RT-PCR reads, yielding one entry per CDR3 protein. The sample includes around 850,000 distinct CDR3 sequences, roughly 20% of them seen just once. Sequencing used PBMCs from blood, obtained more than 4 days after vaccination. Receptors originate from a man between 45 and 60 years old who received an inactivated influenza vaccine. The CDR3 runs from the conserved cysteine through the conserved F or W. D genes are given only for firm matches. Only part of the rows carry a size: once, few, many, or a class if the clone is expanded.

>15|TRBJ2-1|few|TRBV4-2|NA
CASSQEKVYYNEQFF
TGTGCCAGCAGCCAAGAAAAGGTGTACTACAATGAGCAGTTCTTC
>13|TRBJ1-2|NA|TRBV20-1|NA
CSARGAGTYGYTF
TGCAGTGCTAGAGGGGCAGGGACTTATGGCTACACCTTC
>14|TRBJ2-5|NA|TRBV5-1|NA
CASSLVRPGATQYF
TGCGCCAGCAGCTTGGTGAGGCCCGGCGCGACCCAGTACTTC
>12|TRBJ2-3|many|TRBV29-1|NA
CSVSEHTDTQYF
TGCAGCGTTTCAGAGCACACAGATACGCAGTATTTT
>14|TRBJ1-5|few|TRBV20-1|NA
CSAGRLNSNQPQHF
TGCAGTGCTGGTCGCTTGAATAGCAATCAGCCCCAGCATTTT
>14|TRBJ2-2|many|TRBV29-1|NA
CSVEGSTHTGELFF
TGCAGCGTTGAGGGCTCGACACACACCGGGGAGCTGTTTTTT
>13|TRBJ1-2|NA|TRBV7-9|NA
CASSSGTSYGYTF
TGTGCCAGCAGCTCCGGTACAAGCTATGGCTACACCTTC
>15|TRBJ1-4|NA|TRBV5-6|NA
CASRRYTGFNEKLFF
TGTGCCAGCAGAAGATATACAGGGTTTAATGAAAAACTGTTTTTT
>14|TRBJ2-2|NA|TRBV6-1|TRBD1
CASKGQGEAGELFF
TGTGCCAGCAAAGGACAGGGAGAAGCCGGGGAGCTGTTTTTT
>15|TRBJ2-2|NA|TRBV6-1|NA
CASSPRVSNTGELFF
TGTGCCAGCAGCCCCAGGGTTTCGAACACCGGGGAGCTGTTTTTT
>16|TRBJ2-1|few|TRBV11-2|TRBD1
CASSRRVGQPYNEQFF
TGTGCCAGCAGCCGACGCGTGGGACAGCCCTACAATGAGCAGTTCTTC
>16|TRBJ2-5|once|TRBV3-1|NA
CASSMQVGGPAETQYF
TGTGCCAGCAGCATGCAAGTCGGGGGGCCAGCGGAGACCCAGTACTTC
>12|TRBJ2-3|NA|TRBV4-1|NA
CASSQGLDTQYF
TGCGCCAGCAGCCAAGGGTTGGATACGCAGTATTTT
>14|TRBJ1-2|NA|TRBV6-5|TRBD1
CASSYRGQKNGYTF
TGTGCCAGCAGTTACAGGGGACAGAAAAATGGCTACACCTTC
>13|TRBJ2-7|few|TRBV5-6|TRBD1
CASFPPGGSEQYF
TGTGCCAGCTTCCCCCCAGGGGGCAGCGAGCAGTACTTC
>14|TRBJ2-7|few|TRBV5-6|NA
CASSLTGIRSEQYF
TGTGCCAGCAGCTTGACAGGGATACGGTCCGAGCAGTACTTC
>15|TRBJ2-5|NA|TRBV2|NA
CASSDLVRAQDTQYF
TGTGCCAGCAGTGATCTGGTCAGGGCGCAAGATACCCAGTACTTC
>14|TRBJ2-6|NA|TRBV14|NA
CASSKTSGANVLTF
TGTGCCAGCAGCAAAACGTCTGGGGCCAACGTCCTGACTTTC
>13|TRBJ2-5|few|TRBV7-2|NA
CASSLLPEETQYF
TGTGCCAGCAGCTTACTACCCGAAGAGACCCAGTACTTC
>16|TRBJ2-5|NA|TRBV12-3/TRBV12-4|TRBD2
CASSFTSGGASGTQYF
TGTGCCAGCAGCTTTACTAGCGGGGGGGCCTCAGGGACCCAGTACTTC
>15|TRBJ2-3|NA|TRBV7-9|TRBD1
CASSQTGGSADTQYF
TGTGCCAGCAGTCAAACAGGGGGCTCGGCAGATACGCAGTATTTT
>17|TRBJ2-1|NA|TRBV24-1|NA
CATSDPTTGSSYNEQFF
TGTGCCACCAGTGATCCTACAACAGGGAGCTCCTACAATGAGCAGTTCTTC
>13|TRBJ2-1|NA|TRBV28|NA
CASSFSPLNEQFF
TGTGCCAGCAGTTTTTCACCCCTTAATGAGCAGTTCTTC
>13|TRBJ2-3|few|TRBV7-2|TRBD2
CASKAGGTDTQYF
TGTGCCAGCAAGGCGGGGGGCACAGATACGCAGTATTTT
>15|TRBJ2-7|NA|TRBV19|NA
CASSIDHSNPYEQYF
TGTGCCAGTAGTATAGATCACAGCAACCCCTACGAGCAGTACTTC
>14|TRBJ2-1|many|TRBV5-4|NA
CASSWGVGYNEQFF
TGTGCCAGCAGCTGGGGGGTAGGGTACAATGAGCAGTTCTTC
>14|TRBJ1-2|NA|TRBV20-1|NA
CSVDDDRNLYGYTF
TGCAGCGTGGATGATGACAGAAACCTCTATGGCTACACCTTC
>16|TRBJ2-1|few|TRBV20-1|NA
CSARDRRSASYNEQFF
TGCAGTGCTAGAGATCGGAGGTCAGCCTCCTACAATGAGCAGTTCTTC
>15|TRBJ2-5|NA|TRBV4-3|TRBD1
CASSQTPGQGKTQYF
TGCGCCAGCAGCCAGACTCCGGGACAGGGCAAGACCCAGTACTTC
>13|TRBJ1-1|few|TRBV6-1|NA
CASTPYSNTEAFF
TGTGCCAGCACCCCGTATTCGAACACTGAAGCTTTCTTT
>14|TRBJ2-7|NA|TRBV15|TRBD2
CATGRVAGEVEQYF
TGTGCCACCGGAAGAGTAGCGGGAGAGGTCGAGCAGTACTTC
>14|TRBJ2-7|NA|TRBV7-9|NA
CASVRDTLGYEQYF
TGTGCCAGCGTCCGGGACACCCTTGGCTACGAGCAGTACTTC
>15|TRBJ2-1|many|TRBV5-1|TRBD1
CASSPGTGGGYEQFF
TGCGCCAGCAGCCCCGGGACAGGGGGTGGTTATGAGCAGTTCTTC
>16|TRBJ1-5|NA|TRBV27|TRBD1
CASSSLSTGGKQPQHF
TGTGCCAGCAGTTCACTCTCGACAGGGGGCAAGCAGCCCCAGCATTTT
>15|TRBJ2-2|NA|TRBV12-3/TRBV12-4|TRBD1
CASSNDRDVTGELFF
TGTGCCAGCAGCAACGACAGGGATGTGACCGGGGAGCTGTTTTTT
>13|TRBJ2-1|NA|TRBV7-2|NA
CASSLPTFNEQFF
TGTGCCAGCAGCTTACCGACTTTTAATGAGCAGTTCTTC
>15|TRBJ2-3|NA|TRBV12-3/TRBV12-4|TRBD2
CASRSTSGRANTQYF
TGTGCCAGCAGATCGACTAGCGGGAGGGCAAATACGCAGTATTTT
>16|TRBJ2-1|NA|TRBV7-9|TRBD2
CASSLRAGGTYNEQFF
TGTGCCAGCAGCTTAAGGGCGGGAGGGACCTACAATGAGCAGTTCTTC
>17|TRBJ2-2|NA|TRBV6-1|NA
CASNPPAGFLNSGELFF
TGTGCCAGCAACCCACCCGCGGGGTTTCTAAACTCCGGGGAGCTGTTTTTT
>11|TRBJ2-5|many|TRBV20-1|NA
CSAIFPAAQYF
TGCAGTGCTATATTCCCGGCGGCCCAGTACTTC
>12|TRBJ2-5|many|TRBV12-3/TRBV12-4|NA
CASTPGTANQYF
TGTGCCAGCACCCCCGGTACAGCGAACCAGTACTTC
>12|TRBJ1-6|few|TRBV24-1|NA
CATSAGDSPLHF
TGTGCCACCAGTGCGGGGGATTCACCCCTCCACTTT
>16|TRBJ2-5|NA|TRBV25-1|TRBD2
CASSEFREGSQETQYF
TGTGCCAGCAGTGAATTCAGGGAGGGGTCCCAAGAGACCCAGTACTTC
>16|TRBJ2-5|NA|TRBV6-1|TRBD1
CASSTRGQGAGETQYF
TGTGCCAGCAGTACCAGGGGACAGGGGGCTGGGGAGACCCAGTACTTC
>14|TRBJ2-4|few|TRBV15|NA
CATSRTGIGNIQYF
TGTGCCACCAGCAGAACAGGGATAGGAAACATTCAGTACTTC
>16|TRBJ2-3|few|TRBV10-1|NA
CASSESGRGVADTQYF
TGCGCCAGCAGTGAGTCGGGCAGGGGAGTCGCAGATACGCAGTATTTT
>15|TRBJ2-7|few|TRBV12-3/TRBV12-4|NA
CASSSPSTGTYEQYF
TGTGCCAGCAGTTCACCATCGACGGGGACCTACGAGCAGTACTTC
>13|TRBJ2-7|NA|TRBV7-9|NA
CASANSPRGEQYF
TGTGCCAGCGCCAACTCGCCCCGGGGCGAGCAGTACTTC
>13|TRBJ1-4|few|TRBV4-2|NA
CASSQDRLEKLFF
TGTGCCAGCAGCCAAGATCGGCTGGAAAAACTGTTTTTT
>14|TRBJ2-6|few|TRBV7-2|NA
CASSFDGGANVLTF
TGTGCCAGCAGCTTCGATGGCGGGGCCAACGTCCTGACTTTC
>15|TRBJ2-3|many|TRBV5-5|NA
CASSFPPVRSDTQYF
TGTGCCAGCAGCTTCCCCCCGGTGCGGTCAGATACGCAGTATTTT
>16|TRBJ1-2|NA|TRBV7-9|NA
CASSLPGGTSNYGYTF
TGTGCCAGCAGCTTGCCGGGGGGGACATCTAACTATGGCTACACCTTC
>15|TRBJ2-7|NA|TRBV6-2/TRBV6-3|TRBD1
CASSYGTGIPYEQYF
TGTGCCAGCAGCTATGGGACAGGGATTCCCTACGAGCAGTACTTC
>14|TRBJ2-1|few|TRBV6-1|NA
CASITGRSYNEQFF
TGTGCCAGCATAACAGGGAGGTCCTACAATGAGCAGTTCTTC
>14|TRBJ1-1|once|TRBV7-9|TRBD1
CASSLGTGSGEAFF
TGTGCCAGCAGCTTAGGGACAGGGAGTGGTGAAGCTTTCTTT